This T cell receptor (beta chain) was recovered during a study of cytomegalovirus exposure and HLA in healthy donors. Germline lookup yields CDR1 LNHDA and CDR2 SQIVND (reference sequence). This CDR3 has 15 amino acids. V lost 11 bases, J lost 4 bases, and 16 bases stayed unmatched. Comment on this clone: Its matching antigen is unknown.

Study observations and caveats: V- and J-gene trimming in TCR beta was tied to a missense DCLRE1C variant by an analysis performed later. Later on, an analysis tied over 15,000 TCR beta sequences to HLA alleles at 0.05 false discovery rate. When a later analysis compared HLA-associated TCR beta chains with equally common others, the HLA-associated chains turned out to be more clonally expanded and to have lower generation probabilities.

The study ran its PCR with 60 Vbeta and 13 Jbeta primers. Using immunoSEQ multiplex PCR, the repertoire was profiled, and TCRdb retains in-frame clones only, with some absent. The sample consists of over 100,000 clones, around 86% of them appearing once. The sequence was obtained from a woman in her 30s in good health and CMV-seronegative. The gene calls are TRBV19 and TRBJ2-5; 7 bases match TRBD1. What was sequenced was PBMCs. The CDR3: CASSPARGIIETQYF. CDR3 coding DNA: TGTGCCTCCTCGCCCGCCAGGGGGATTATAGAGACCCAGTACTTC.